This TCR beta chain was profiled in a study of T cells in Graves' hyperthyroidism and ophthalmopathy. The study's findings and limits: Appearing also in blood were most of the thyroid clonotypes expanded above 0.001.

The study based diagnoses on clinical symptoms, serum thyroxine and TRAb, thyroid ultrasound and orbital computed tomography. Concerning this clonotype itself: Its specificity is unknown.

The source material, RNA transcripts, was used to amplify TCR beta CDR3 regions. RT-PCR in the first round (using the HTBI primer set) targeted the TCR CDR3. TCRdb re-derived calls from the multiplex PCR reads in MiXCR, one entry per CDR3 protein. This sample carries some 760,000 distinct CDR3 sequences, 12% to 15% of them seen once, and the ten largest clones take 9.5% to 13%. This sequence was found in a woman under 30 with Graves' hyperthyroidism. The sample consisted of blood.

This chain's CDR3 is CASSYVMSYNSPLHF. The DNA of the CDR3 is TGTGCCAGCAGTTACGTAATGTCCTATAATTCACCCCTCCACTTT. This chain connects TRBV27 to TRBJ1-6; D gene ambiguous. Trimming cost V 4 bases and J 1 base, with 8 bases left between them. The CDR3 is made up of 15 amino acids. In germline, CDR1 is MNHEY, CDR2 SMNVEV (reference sequence).